The 31 T cell receptor beta chains below were found in one sample sequenced in a study of T cells in localized non-small cell lung cancer. This table comes from immunoSEQ multiplex PCR, and its TCRdb copy is limited to in-frame clones, with some not included. The table lists roughly 16,000 clones, approximately 89% of them singletons, with about a quarter in the top ten. The sample consisted of peripheral blood, taken before any cancer treatment. These receptors all come from an older female donor with stage III squamous cell lung carcinoma.

The chain couples TRBV7-6 to TRBJ1-1; D remains ambiguous. Trimming took off 4 bases at V and 8 bases at J, with 17 bases between the two ends. In germline, CDR1 is SGHVS, CDR2 FNYEAQ. The CDR3 is made up of 14 amino acids. CDR3 protein: CASSSTIALDEAFF. In nucleotides, the CDR3 is TGTGCCAGCAGCTCAACCATTGCTCTAGACGAAGCTTTCTTT.

The CDR3 loop reads CASSLVGYEQFF. The CDR3 region has the DNA TGTGCCAGCAGCTTGGTAGGGTACGAGCAGTTCTTC. V gene TRBV5-4 combines with J gene TRBJ2-1; D unclear. Germline loops: CDR1 SGHNT, CDR2 YYREEE (reference sequence). The CDR3 is 12 residues long. V was cut by 0 bases and J by 10 bases, with 8 bases left in between.

V gene TRBV7-2 combines with J gene TRBJ2-1; 12 bases are a match to TRBD1. The length of the CDR3 is 18 residues. Germline assignment: CDR1 SGHTA and CDR2 FQGNSA. Losses at the gene ends were 11 bases for V and 5 bases for J; bases not matched to a gene: 19. CDR3 protein: CAASGDRGLSLVNNEQFF. The CDR3 coding sequence is TGTGCCGCATCGGGGGACAGGGGGCTGTCATTGGTAAACAATGAGCAGTTCTTC.

This chain uses TRBV5-1 with TRBJ1-5; 8 nucleotides match TRBD1. In germline, CDR1 is SGHRS, CDR2 YFSETQ. The CDR3 totals 13 residues. The V gene end was trimmed by 4 bases and the J gene end by 5 bases; junction bases not matched to a gene: 2. CDR3 protein: CASSVTGDQPQHF. CDR3 sequence (DNA): TGCGCCAGCAGCGTGACAGGGGATCAGCCCCAGCATTTT.

The chain has TRBV4-1 and TRBJ2-6; D not certain. Germline V gene data show CDR1 as MGHRA and CDR2 as YSYEKL. The ends were cut back, 0 bases at V and 1 base at J, with 4 bases in the middle. This CDR3 spans 15 amino acids. This CDR3 is CASSQDASGANVLTF. The DNA of the CDR3 is TGCGCCAGCAGCCAAGACGCATCTGGGGCCAACGTCCTGACTTTC.

The chain links TRBV18 to TRBJ2-5; D is possibly TRBD1 or TRBD2 (5 bases each). Germline V lookup: CDR1 KGHSH, CDR2 LQKENI. V lost 5 bases, J lost 2 bases, and 9 bases lay in between. The CDR3 spans 13 residues. The CDR3 bases are TGTGCCAGCTCATCGGGACGGCAAGAGACCCAGTACTTC. Translating it yields CASSSGRQETQYF.

The V and J genes are TRBV5-1 and TRBJ2-5; D gene ambiguous. Germline V CDR1 and CDR2: SGHRS, YFSETQ. V gave up 1 base and J gave up 2 bases, with 12 bases separating them. This CDR3 has 15 residues. DNA of the CDR3: TGCGCCAGCAGCTTGCAAGCAGGCAGGCAAGAGACCCAGTACTTC. Translating it yields CASSLQAGRQETQYF.

In its sample, this clone was seen a few times. This rearrangement joins TRBV7-2 to TRBJ2-7; the match to TRBD1 covers 7 bases. After removal of 5 bases from V and 1 base from J, the junction contained 5 bases not matched to a gene. The CDR3 length is 14 residues. Germline CDR1 is SGHTA and CDR2 is FQGNSA. In DNA form, the CDR3 reads TGTGCCAGCAGCCGGGGACAGACTTCCTACGAGCAGTACTTC. This codes for CASSRGQTSYEQYF.

This clone has a handful of counts. The J gene is TRBJ2-1, the V gene TRBV5-1, with 11 bases lining up with TRBD2. This CDR3 contains 15 residues. Germline V lookup: CDR1 SGHRS, CDR2 YFSETQ. V dropped 5 bases and J dropped 6; count of bases not matched to a gene: 7. CDR3 nucleotides: TGCGCCAGCAGTCCTCTTAGCGGGGGGGCCAATGAGCAGTTCTTC. The encoded protein is CASSPLSGGANEQFF.

Only one count was recorded for this clone. The chain employs TRBV6-5 and TRBJ2-7; TRBD2 is a possible D gene (7 bases). CDR1 and CDR2 (germline): MNHEY, SVGAGI. Trimming pared 4 bases from V and 1 base from J, leaving 11 bases between. This CDR3 region has 14 residues. The CDR3 protein is CASSFRGASYEQYF. For the CDR3, the DNA is TGTGCCAGCAGTTTCCGGGGGGCTTCCTACGAGCAGTACTTC.

J is TRBJ2-7 and V is TRBV4-1; 9 positions match TRBD1. V shed 6 bases, J shed 0 bases, and the junction held 6 bases outside the gene matches. The germline CDR1 and CDR2 sequences are MGHRA and YSYEKL. The CDR3 consists of 15 residues. Here the CDR3 reads CASRPGQGSSYEQYF. The CDR3 DNA sequence: TGCGCCAGCAGGCCAGGACAGGGGAGCTCCTACGAGCAGTACTTC.

The rearrangement links TRBV14 to TRBJ1-1; 9 bases map to TRBD1. CDR3 length equals 14 residues. CDR1 is SGHDN, CDR2 FVKESK, per germline. The trim removed 6 bases at V and 5 bases at J, leaving 7 bases unmatched. This CDR3 is CASSSGTGRTEAFF. Here the CDR3 DNA reads TGTGCCAGCAGTTCCGGGACAGGGAGAACTGAAGCTTTCTTT.

The V and J genes are TRBV7-6 and TRBJ2-5; 10 positions agree with TRBD1. Germline CDR1 reads SGHVS; CDR2 reads FNYEAQ. Trimming removed 4 bases from V and 3 bases from J; junction bases left unmatched: 2. CDR3 length: 14 residues. The CDR3 sequence is CASSSGTGEETQYF. As DNA, the CDR3 is TGTGCCAGCAGCTCCGGGACAGGGGAAGAGACCCAGTACTTC.

V usage is TRBV19 and J usage is TRBJ1-5; possible D gene TRBD1, 5 bases. This CDR3 has 14 amino acids. V was pared by 3 bases and J by 5 bases, with 11 bases between. Germline V lookup: CDR1 LNHDA, CDR2 SQIVND (reference sequence). The DNA for the CDR3 is TGTGCCAGTAGTATGTGGGACGGAGATCAGCCCCAGCATTTT. Translating gives CASSMWDGDQPQHF.

Turning to this clone: The junction departs from the called germline gene at one end, perhaps through a read error. The chain employs TRBV9 and TRBJ1-1; a weak D match, TRBD1 (5 bases). The CDR3 spans 13 residues. CDR1 is SGDLS, CDR2 YYNGEE, per germline. CDR3 nucleotide sequence: TGTGCCAGCAGCGTAGACAGGATTACTGAACCTTTCTTT. Translation gives CASSVDRITEPFF.

This clone was counted a single time. The V gene is TRBV5-4, the J gene TRBJ2-1; weak D call: TRBD2 (6 bases). The V gene lost 3 bases and the J gene lost 4 bases, with 14 bases spanning the gap. Looked up from germline, CDR1 is SGHNT and CDR2 is YYREEE (reference sequence). This CDR3 region has 15 residues. CDR3 sequence: CASSSAGKPYNEQFF. The CDR3 DNA reads as TGTGCCAGCAGCTCGGCGGGAAAGCCGTACAATGAGCAGTTCTTC.

V and J are TRBV5-1 and TRBJ1-3; D call uncertain. Germline CDR1 SGHRS, CDR2 YFSETQ. The CDR3 totals 13 residues. V was cut by 3 bases and J by 2 bases, with 6 bases left in between. The CDR3 region is CASSSQAGNTIYF. The CDR3 DNA follows: TGCGCCAGCAGCTCTCAGGCTGGAAACACCATATATTTT.

The chain uses TRBV14 and TRBJ1-1; D unclear. In germline, CDR1 is SGHDN, CDR2 FVKESK. This CDR3 has 16 residues. The V end was cut by 3 bases, the J end by 5 bases, with 19 bases between. CDR3 in DNA: TGTGCCAGCAGCCACCTGACCTACGGCCCCCCTACTGAAGCTTTCTTT. Translating it yields CASSHLTYGPPTEAFF.

This clone has only a few counts. The chain carries TRBV2 and TRBJ2-2; 9 nucleotides match TRBD2. CDR3 length: 15 residues. J was trimmed by 5 bases and V by 1 base; bases with no gene match: 2. CDR1 is SNHLY and CDR2 is FYNNEI in the germline V gene. The CDR3 here is CASSEGGRVTGELFF. DNA for the CDR3: TGTGCCAGCAGTGAAGGCGGGAGGGTAACCGGGGAGCTGTTTTTT.

To note about this clone: The sample contains more than one DNA sequence encoding this CDR3. The J gene is TRBJ1-1, the V gene TRBV30; D is uncertain. CDR1 is GTSNPN and CDR2 is SVGIG in the germline V gene (reference sequence). CDR3 length: 13 residues. V dropped 0 bases and J dropped 1 base, with 6 bases sitting between them. The CDR3 bases are TGTGCCTGGAGTGTAAGTGCGAACACTGAAGCTTTCTTT. Translated: CAWSVSANTEAFF.

The J gene is TRBJ2-4, the V gene TRBV27; TRBD2 might be the D (6 bases). V was trimmed by 4 bases and J by 0 bases, leaving 10 bases between them. Germline CDR1 MNHEY, CDR2 SMNVEV (reference sequence). The CDR3 is made up of 15 amino acids. The CDR3 DNA reads as TGTGCCAGCAGTTCACTAGCAGTAGCCAAAAACATTCAGTACTTC. It is translated as CASSSLAVAKNIQYF.

The chain combines TRBV2 with TRBJ1-6, with D unresolved. CDR1 and CDR2 from the germline V gene are SNHLY and FYNNEI. This CDR3 contains 15 residues. Trimming took 6 bases from V and 7 from J, leaving 16 bases between them. CDR3 amino acids: CASRPGSVTNSPLHF. In DNA form, the CDR3 reads TGTGCCAGCAGGCCCGGGTCAGTCACAAATTCACCCCTCCACTTT.

The rearrangement joins TRBV9 to TRBJ2-7, with 8 bases identical to TRBD1. Germline CDR1 is SGDLS and CDR2 is YYNGEE. Trimming at V came to 4 bases and at J to 2 bases, leaving 8 bases not matched to a gene. The CDR3 totals 15 residues. The CDR3 DNA is TGTGCCAGCAGCACCTCCGGGACAGGAACCTACGAGCAGTACTTC. Translated, it gives CASSTSGTGTYEQYF.

The chain uses TRBV9 and TRBJ2-3; possible D gene TRBD2, 5 bases. V lost 5 bases to trimming and J lost 1 base, with 14 bases between them. The CDR3 is made up of 15 amino acids. Per the germline V gene, CDR1 is SGDLS and CDR2 is YYNGEE. CDR3 bases: TGTGCCAGCAGTGAGAGAGGGTCCGGCACAGATACGCAGTATTTT. This encodes CASSERGSGTDTQYF.

The rearrangement links TRBV2 to TRBJ1-1; D is unclear. This CDR3 contains 13 residues. Germline V gives CDR1 SNHLY, CDR2 FYNNEI. Trimming cost V 6 bases and J 0 bases, with 8 bases left between them. The CDR3 spells CASSRAMNTEAFF. The DNA of the CDR3 is TGTGCCAGCAGCCGAGCCATGAACACTGAAGCTTTCTTT.

This clone was seen only a few times. The chain joins TRBV15 to TRBJ1-5, with 8 bases fitting TRBD1. Trimming at V came to 4 bases and at J to 5 bases, leaving 7 bases not matched to a gene. The CDR3 length is 15 residues. Germline CDR1 is LNHNV and CDR2 is YYDKDF (reference sequence). This chain's CDR3 is CATSTDRGGYQPQHF. The CDR3 nucleotides read TGTGCCACCAGCACCGACAGGGGTGGCTATCAGCCCCAGCATTTT.

This chain joins TRBV5-8 and TRBJ1-1; D is uncertain. This CDR3 contains 14 residues. Deletions cut 1 base from V and 7 bases from J, with 14 bases between. Germline CDR1 and CDR2: SGHTS and YDEGEE. For the CDR3, the DNA is TGTGCCAGCAGCTTGAGGACGGGCCTAGGTGAAGCTTTCTTT. Protein sequence: CASSLRTGLGEAFF.

This chain joins TRBV6-6 and TRBJ2-1; 8 positions agree with TRBD2. The J segment lost 7 bases and the V segment lost 8 bases, leaving 13 bases of the junction unmatched. CDR3 length: 15 amino acids. Germline V gene sequence: CDR1 MNHNY, CDR2 SVGAGI (reference sequence). The chain's CDR3 is CASGLAGSDGNEQFF. CDR3 sequence (DNA): TGTGCCAGCGGATTAGCGGGGTCAGACGGGAATGAGCAGTTCTTC.

The chain carries TRBV5-4 and TRBJ2-2; D is ambiguous. CDR1 is SGHNT, CDR2 YYREEE, per germline (reference sequence). The CDR3 has 14 residues. V was trimmed by 2 bases and J by 6 bases, leaving 11 bases between them. The CDR3 protein is CASSFWASSGELFF. The DNA for the CDR3 is TGTGCCAGCAGCTTTTGGGCGTCGTCCGGGGAGCTGTTTTTT.

V is TRBV14 and J is TRBJ2-5; 10 bases align to TRBD1. J was trimmed by 5 bases and V by 0 bases; bases with no gene match: 9. The CDR3 sequence is 17 residues long. Germline-derived CDR1 and CDR2 are SGHDN and FVKESK. The CDR3 bases are TGTGCCAGCAGCCAAGATCGACAGGGGGCGCGGCAGGAGACCCAGTACTTC. The encoded protein is CASSQDRQGARQETQYF.

This clone showed up just once. This chain links TRBV2 with TRBJ2-7; D gene uncertain. The CDR3 is made up of 12 amino acids. Trimming took off 8 bases at V and 7 bases at J, with 15 bases between the two ends. The germline V gene has CDR1 SNHLY and CDR2 FYNNEI. The DNA for the CDR3 is TGTGCCAGCGGGGAACAGCGACTGGAGCAGTACTTC. It translates to CASGEQRLEQYF.